The rows below give T cell receptor beta chains drawn from one sample of a study of shared clonotypes between healthy human individuals. Produced via immunoSEQ multiplex PCR; TCRdb's table is partial and in-frame only. The data show approximately 1,000,000 clones, more than 75% seen once. Sequenced material: memory CD4+ T cells from PBMCs. Receptors were obtained from a man younger than 30 in good health. Some clones in this sample may be carry-over from other donors' samples. The CDR3 runs from the conserved cysteine through the conserved F or W. Fields, in order: CDR3 DNA, CDR3 protein, J gene, D gene, CDR3 length, clone size, V gene. A D gene is named only where the DNA matches it firmly. Size is stated for part of the rows, as once, few or many counts, or as a class when the clone is expanded.

CDR3nt: TGTGCCATATTGGGGACAGGGAACCACTATGGCTACACCTTC; CDR3aa: CAILGTGNHYGYTF; j_gene: TRBJ1-2; d_gene: TRBD1; len: 14; abundance: .; v_gene: TRBV6-8
CDR3nt: TGTGCCAGCAGGCTAACCGGGATCGCTAATGAAAAACTGTTTTTT; CDR3aa: CASRLTGIANEKLFF; j_gene: TRBJ1-4; d_gene: .; len: 15; abundance: few; v_gene: TRBV7-9
CDR3nt: TGTGCCAGCAGCCCGGGGGAGGAGAGATCCTACAATGAGCAGTTCTTC; CDR3aa: CASSPGEERSYNEQFF; j_gene: TRBJ2-1; d_gene: .; len: 16; abundance: few; v_gene: TRBV5-6
CDR3nt: TGTGCCAGCAGTGGGGGGGGCGTTATATCAGAGACCCAGTACTTC; CDR3aa: CASSGGGVISETQYF; j_gene: TRBJ2-5; d_gene: .; len: 15; abundance: .; v_gene: TRBV6-1
CDR3nt: TGTGCCATCAGTGAGCAGGGGAACACTGAAGCTTTCTTT; CDR3aa: CAISEQGNTEAFF; j_gene: TRBJ1-1; d_gene: .; len: 13; abundance: .; v_gene: TRBV10-3
CDR3nt: TGTGCCAGGGGTTTTTACAATGAGCAGTTCTTC; CDR3aa: CARGFYNEQFF; j_gene: TRBJ2-1; d_gene: .; len: 11; abundance: few; v_gene: TRBV30
CDR3nt: TGTGCCAGCAGTTACTCGCCAGGAGCGAACACCGGGGAGCTGTTTTTT; CDR3aa: CASSYSPGANTGELFF; j_gene: TRBJ2-2; d_gene: .; len: 16; abundance: .; v_gene: TRBV6-5
CDR3nt: TGTGCCAGCAGAGCAGTCAGGGGACCGGGGAATGAGCAGTTCTTC; CDR3aa: CASRAVRGPGNEQFF; j_gene: TRBJ2-1; d_gene: .; len: 15; abundance: .; v_gene: TRBV7-9
CDR3nt: TGTGCCAGCAGCGTCGGGCAGTTGGGCTACACCTTC; CDR3aa: CASSVGQLGYTF; j_gene: TRBJ1-2; d_gene: .; len: 12; abundance: .; v_gene: TRBV9
CDR3nt: TGCGCCAGCACCCTGGAGGCAGGGGTCAAATTCAATGAGCAGTTCTTC; CDR3aa: CASTLEAGVKFNEQFF; j_gene: TRBJ2-1; d_gene: .; len: 16; abundance: .; v_gene: TRBV5-1
CDR3nt: TGCGCCAGCAGCTTGGAAACTAGCGGGAGCCCCTACGAGCAGTACTTC; CDR3aa: CASSLETSGSPYEQYF; j_gene: TRBJ2-7; d_gene: TRBD2; len: 16; abundance: .; v_gene: TRBV5-1